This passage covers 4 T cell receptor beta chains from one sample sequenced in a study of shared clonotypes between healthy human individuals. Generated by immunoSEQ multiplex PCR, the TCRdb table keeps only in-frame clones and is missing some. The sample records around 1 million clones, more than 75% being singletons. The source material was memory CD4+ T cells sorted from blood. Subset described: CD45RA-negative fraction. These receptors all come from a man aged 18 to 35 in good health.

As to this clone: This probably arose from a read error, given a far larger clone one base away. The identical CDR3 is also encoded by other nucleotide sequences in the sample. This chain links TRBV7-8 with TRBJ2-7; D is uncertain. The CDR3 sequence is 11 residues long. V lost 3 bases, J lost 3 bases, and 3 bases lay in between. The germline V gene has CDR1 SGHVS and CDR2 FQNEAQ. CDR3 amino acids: CASSLDYEQYF. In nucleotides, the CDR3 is TGTGCCAGCAGCTTGGACTACGAGCAGTACTTC.

CDR3: CAWNSGIPPNEQFF. The DNA of the CDR3 is TGTGCCTGGAATAGCGGGATACCCCCCAATGAGCAGTTCTTC. The rearrangement links TRBV30 to TRBJ2-1, with 8 bases fitting TRBD2. Germline V gene sequence: CDR1 GTSNPN, CDR2 SVGIG (reference sequence). The CDR3 length is 14 residues. J lost 6 bases, V lost 4 bases, and 8 bases had no gene match.

CDR3 nucleotides: TGTGCCAGCAGTCAGACCTCCTATAATTCACCCCTCCACTTT. As protein: CASSQTSYNSPLHF. This chain uses TRBV6-1 with TRBJ1-6; D unclear. V lost 5 bases to trimming and J lost 0 bases, with 5 bases between them. This CDR3 spans 14 amino acids. CDR1 and CDR2 (germline): MNHNS, SASEGT.

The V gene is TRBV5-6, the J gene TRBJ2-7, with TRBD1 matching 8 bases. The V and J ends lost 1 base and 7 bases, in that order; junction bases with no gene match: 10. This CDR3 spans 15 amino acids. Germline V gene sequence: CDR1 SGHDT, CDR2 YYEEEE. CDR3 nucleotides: TGTGCCAGCAGCTTGTCGGCGCAGGGGGCGTGGGAGCAGTACTTC. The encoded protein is CASSLSAQGAWEQYF. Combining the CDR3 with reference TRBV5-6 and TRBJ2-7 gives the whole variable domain DAGVTQSPTHLIKTRGQQVTLRCSPKSGHDTVSWYQQALGQGPQFIFQYYEEEERQRGNFPDRFSGHQFPNYSSELNVNALLLGDSALYLCASSLSAQGAWEQYFGPGTRLTVT.